These 8 T cell receptor beta chains originate from one sample sequenced in a study of neoadjuvant anti-PD-1 for oral cavity cancer. Sequencing was performed with immunoSEQ multiplex PCR; in TCRdb, only in-frame clones are kept and a portion is missing. The repertoire consists of about 15,000 clones, with roughly two fifths occurring once and the leading ten covering roughly 40%. Noted time point: after neoadjuvant nivolumab, at surgical resection. The specimen comprised tumor tissue, sampled after nivolumab (anti-PD-1) treatment. The receptors originated from a person aged 35-79 years with oral cavity squamous cell carcinoma.

This clone appeared a few times. V usage is TRBV7-9 and J usage is TRBJ2-3, with D maybe TRBD2 (5 bases). CDR1 SEHNR and CDR2 FQNEAQ come from the germline V gene (reference sequence). V lost 5 bases and J lost 6, with 21 bases in between. The CDR3 has 16 residues. This CDR3 reads CASSRAGLAWSDTQYF. CDR3 coding DNA: TGTGCCAGCAGCCGGGCGGGCCTAGCCTGGTCCGATACGCAGTATTTT.

The chain recombines TRBV7-2 with TRBJ2-1, with D maybe TRBD1 (6 bases). The ends were cut back, 2 bases at V and 3 bases at J, with 11 bases in the middle. In germline, CDR1 is SGHTA, CDR2 FQGNSA. The CDR3 is 15 amino acids. The CDR3 here is CASSLSRDNYNEQFF. The CDR3 coding sequence is TGTGCCAGCAGCTTATCCCGGGACAACTACAATGAGCAGTTCTTC.

The chain combines TRBV10-3 with TRBJ2-2; no definite D call. Trimming pared 10 bases from V and 7 bases from J, leaving 13 bases between. The CDR3 length is 12 residues. Germline V gives CDR1 ENHRY, CDR2 SYGVKD. The CDR3 here is CATASYGGELFF. CDR3 DNA sequence: TGTGCCACTGCCAGTTATGGCGGGGAGCTGTTTTTT.

This chain joins TRBV5-1 and TRBJ2-7, with unresolved D. The CDR3 runs 13 residues. Germline V gives CDR1 SGHRS, CDR2 YFSETQ. V lost 2 bases and J lost 2, with 8 bases in between. The CDR3 DNA reads as TGCGCCAGCAGCTTCCCTAGACCCTACGAGCAGTACTTC. Amino acid sequence: CASSFPRPYEQYF.

In this sample, this clone is medium-sized. The rearrangement joins TRBV5-6 to TRBJ1-5; 7 nucleotides agree with TRBD1. Germline V CDR1 and CDR2: SGHDT, YYEEEE. The CDR3 length is 17 residues. The V gene end was trimmed by 1 base and the J gene end by 1 base; junction bases not matched to a gene: 8. CDR3 loop: CASSLFAGGVSNQPQHF. In DNA form, the CDR3 reads TGTGCCAGCAGCTTGTTTGCAGGGGGGGTAAGCAATCAGCCCCAGCATTTT.

This clone occurred many times. V usage is TRBV5-1 and J usage is TRBJ1-2, with D possibly matching TRBD1 (5 bases). V shed 3 bases and J shed 2 bases, with 11 bases lying between them. The CDR3 is made up of 14 amino acids. Germline V gene sequence: CDR1 SGHRS, CDR2 YFSETQ. Here the CDR3 reads CASSWGPGNYGYTF. The CDR3 coding sequence is TGCGCCAGCAGCTGGGGCCCTGGGAACTATGGCTACACCTTC.

This chain links TRBV7-6 with TRBJ2-5, with D hard to call. CDR3 length: 13 amino acids. Per germline, CDR1 SGHVS and CDR2 FNYEAQ. Trimming stripped 1 base from V and 3 bases from J, with 6 bases between. CDR3 sequence: CASSLGQKETQYF. The CDR3 DNA sequence: TGTGCCAGCAGCTTAGGTCAGAAAGAGACCCAGTACTTC.

This clone was seen once. This sample also contains other DNA sequences that code for the same CDR3. The V gene is TRBV6-1, the J gene TRBJ2-7; no clear D gene. V was shortened by 6 bases and J by 1 base, with 4 bases between the two germline ends. The CDR3 is 11 residues long. In germline, CDR1 is MNHNS, CDR2 SASEGT. CDR3 nucleotide sequence: TGTGCCAGCAGGATATCCTACGAGCAGTACTTC. This translates into CASRISYEQYF.